The T cell receptor beta chain described here comes from a study of shared clonotypes between healthy human individuals. Only CD45RO-negative cells positively selected for CCR7 counted as naive CD8 cells, so terminally differentiated effector memory CD45RA+ cells were excluded. As regards this clone: Antigen specificity is unknown.

In the authors' methods: Owing to the provision of junction-only sequences devoid of quality scores by immunoSEQ, filtering differed. The repertoire was sequenced with immunoSEQ multiplex PCR; TCRdb's copy has only in-frame clones and lacks some. The D gene and trimming were derived from the DNA, and the V and J assignments and clone size from that table. The repertoire holds millions of clones, with over 85% as singletons. The CDR3 consists of 16 residues. V was clipped by 1 base and J by 4 bases, with 11 bases between them. Germline V lookup: CDR1 SGHTA, CDR2 FQGNSA. Whole-study findings and limits: Clonotype sharing among donors likely depends on sequencing depth.

The gene calls are TRBV7-2 and TRBJ1-6, with D tentatively TRBD1 (5 bases). The clonotype comes from a man between 18 and 35 years old in good health. Sequencing used naive CD8+ T cells sorted from blood. The CDR3 is CASSLGYRGYNSPLHF. CDR3 nucleotide sequence: TGTGCCAGCAGCTTAGGGTATAGGGGTTATAATTCACCCCTCCACTTT.